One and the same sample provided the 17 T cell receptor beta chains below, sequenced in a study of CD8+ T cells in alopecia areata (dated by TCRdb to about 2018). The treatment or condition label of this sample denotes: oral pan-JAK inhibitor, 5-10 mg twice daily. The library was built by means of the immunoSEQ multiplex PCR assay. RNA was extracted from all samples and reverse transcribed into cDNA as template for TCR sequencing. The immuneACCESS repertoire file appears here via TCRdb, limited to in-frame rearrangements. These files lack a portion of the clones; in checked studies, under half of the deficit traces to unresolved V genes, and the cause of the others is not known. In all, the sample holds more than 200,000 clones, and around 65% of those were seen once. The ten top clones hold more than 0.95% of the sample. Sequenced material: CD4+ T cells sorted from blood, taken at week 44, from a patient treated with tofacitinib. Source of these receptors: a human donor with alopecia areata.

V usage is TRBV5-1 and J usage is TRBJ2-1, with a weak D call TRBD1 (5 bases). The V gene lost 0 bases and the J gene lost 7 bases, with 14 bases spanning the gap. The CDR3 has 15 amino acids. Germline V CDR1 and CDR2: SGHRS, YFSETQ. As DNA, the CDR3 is TGCGCCAGCAGCTTGGAAATAGGGGTGAATAATGAGCAGTTCTTC. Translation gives CASSLEIGVNNEQFF.

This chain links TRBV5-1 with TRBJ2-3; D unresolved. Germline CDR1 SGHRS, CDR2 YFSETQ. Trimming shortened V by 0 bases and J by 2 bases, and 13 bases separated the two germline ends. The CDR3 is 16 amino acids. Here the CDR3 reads CASSLEMGRSTDTQYF. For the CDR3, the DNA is TGCGCCAGCAGCTTGGAGATGGGCCGTTCCACAGATACGCAGTATTTT.

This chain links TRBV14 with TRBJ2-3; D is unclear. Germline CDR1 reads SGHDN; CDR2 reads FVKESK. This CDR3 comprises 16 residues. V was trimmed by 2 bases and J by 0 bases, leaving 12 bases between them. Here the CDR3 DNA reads TGTGCCAGCAGCCAACGGTCGTCCTCTAGCACAGATACGCAGTATTTT. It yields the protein CASSQRSSSSTDTQYF.

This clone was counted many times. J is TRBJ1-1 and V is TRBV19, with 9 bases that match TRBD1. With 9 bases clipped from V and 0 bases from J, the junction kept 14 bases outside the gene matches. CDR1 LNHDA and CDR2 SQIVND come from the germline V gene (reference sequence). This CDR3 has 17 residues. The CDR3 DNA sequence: TGTGCCAGCTCTCGGTCGGGACAGGGCCTACTGAACACTGAAGCTTTCTTT. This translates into CASSRSGQGLLNTEAFF.

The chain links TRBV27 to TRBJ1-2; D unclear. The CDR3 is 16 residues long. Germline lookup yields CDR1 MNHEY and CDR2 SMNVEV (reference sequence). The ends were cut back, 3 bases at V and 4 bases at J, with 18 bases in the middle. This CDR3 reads CASSFAGSQPSYGYTF. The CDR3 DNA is TGTGCCAGCAGTTTTGCAGGCTCCCAACCCTCCTATGGCTACACCTTC.

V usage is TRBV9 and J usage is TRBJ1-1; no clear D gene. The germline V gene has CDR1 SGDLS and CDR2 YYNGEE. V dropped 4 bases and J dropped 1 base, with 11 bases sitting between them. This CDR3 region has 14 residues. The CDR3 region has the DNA TGTGCCAGCAGCCTAGGACCGGGGAACACTGAAGCTTTCTTT. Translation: CASSLGPGNTEAFF.

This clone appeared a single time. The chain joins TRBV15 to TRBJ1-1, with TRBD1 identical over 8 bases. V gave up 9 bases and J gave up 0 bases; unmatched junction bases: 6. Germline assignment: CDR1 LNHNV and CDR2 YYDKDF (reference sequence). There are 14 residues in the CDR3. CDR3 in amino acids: CATEQGGMNTEAFF. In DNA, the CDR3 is TGTGCCACAGAACAGGGGGGCATGAACACTGAAGCTTTCTTT.

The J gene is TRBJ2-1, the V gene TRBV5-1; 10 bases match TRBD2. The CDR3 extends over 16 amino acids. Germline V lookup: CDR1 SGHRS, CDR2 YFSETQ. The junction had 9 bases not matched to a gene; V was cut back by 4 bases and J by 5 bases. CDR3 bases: TGCGCCAGCAGCATATTAGCGGGGGGTGCGGACAATGAGCAGTTCTTC. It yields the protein CASSILAGGADNEQFF.

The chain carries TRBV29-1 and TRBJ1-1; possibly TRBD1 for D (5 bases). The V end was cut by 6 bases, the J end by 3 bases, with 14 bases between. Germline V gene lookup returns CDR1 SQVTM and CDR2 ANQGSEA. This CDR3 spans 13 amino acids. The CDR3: CSVGPLKDTEAFF. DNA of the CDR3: TGCAGCGTGGGACCCCTAAAGGACACTGAAGCTTTCTTT. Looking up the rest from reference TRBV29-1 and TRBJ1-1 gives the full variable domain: SAVISQKPSRDICQRGTSLTIQCQVDSQVTMMFWYRQQPGQSLTLIATANQGSEATYESGFVIDKFPISRPNLTFSTLTVSNMSPEDSSIYLCSVGPLKDTEAFFGQGTRLTVV.

The CDR3 protein is CASSRDVQGGSPLHF. In DNA, the CDR3 is TGTGCCAGCTCACGCGACGTACAGGGGGGTTCACCCCTCCACTTT. The chain employs TRBV18 and TRBJ1-6; 8 bases fit TRBD1. This CDR3 region has 15 residues. In germline, CDR1 is KGHSH, CDR2 LQKENI. The V and J ends lost 4 bases and 9 bases, in that order; junction bases with no gene match: 8.

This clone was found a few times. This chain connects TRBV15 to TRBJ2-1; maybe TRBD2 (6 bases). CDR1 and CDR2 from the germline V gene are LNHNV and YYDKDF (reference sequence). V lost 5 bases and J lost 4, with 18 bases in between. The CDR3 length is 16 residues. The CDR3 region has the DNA TGTGCCACCAGCGAAGAACTAGCCGGGCAGTACAATGAGCAGTTCTTC. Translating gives CATSEELAGQYNEQFF.

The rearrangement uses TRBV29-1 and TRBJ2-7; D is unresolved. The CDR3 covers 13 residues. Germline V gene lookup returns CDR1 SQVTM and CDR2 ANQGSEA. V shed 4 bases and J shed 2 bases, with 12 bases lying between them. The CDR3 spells CSVVVLITYEQYF. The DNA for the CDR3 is TGCAGCGTTGTAGTACTAATTACCTACGAGCAGTACTTC.

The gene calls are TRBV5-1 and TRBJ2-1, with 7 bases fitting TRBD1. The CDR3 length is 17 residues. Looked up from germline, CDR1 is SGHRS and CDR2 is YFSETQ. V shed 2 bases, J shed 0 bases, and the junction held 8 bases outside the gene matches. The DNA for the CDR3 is TGCGCCAGCAGCTTAGAGGGACAGCGTCTCTCCTACAATGAGCAGTTCTTC. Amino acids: CASSLEGQRLSYNEQFF.

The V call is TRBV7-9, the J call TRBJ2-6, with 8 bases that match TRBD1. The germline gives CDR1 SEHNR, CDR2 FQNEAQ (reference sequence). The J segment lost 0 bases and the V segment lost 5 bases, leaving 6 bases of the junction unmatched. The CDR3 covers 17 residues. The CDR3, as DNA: TGTGCCAGCAGCCCTGGGACAGGTAACTCTGGGGCCAACGTCCTGACTTTC. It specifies CASSPGTGNSGANVLTF.

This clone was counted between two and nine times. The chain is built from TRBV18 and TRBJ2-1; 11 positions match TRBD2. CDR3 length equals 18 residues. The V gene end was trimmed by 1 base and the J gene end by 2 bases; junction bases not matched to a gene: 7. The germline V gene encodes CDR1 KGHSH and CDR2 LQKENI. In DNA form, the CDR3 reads TGTGCCAGCTCACCACGGGCGGCTAGCGGGGGGACCTACAATGAGCAGTTCTTC. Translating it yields CASSPRAASGGTYNEQFF.

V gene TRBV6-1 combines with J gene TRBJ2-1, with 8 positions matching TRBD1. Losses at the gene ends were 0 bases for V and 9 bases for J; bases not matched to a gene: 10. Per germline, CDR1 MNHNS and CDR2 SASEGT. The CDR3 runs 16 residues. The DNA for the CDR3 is TGTGCCAGCAGTGAAGCCGGCAGGGGGCTAGGCATTGAGCAGTTCTTC. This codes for CASSEAGRGLGIEQFF.

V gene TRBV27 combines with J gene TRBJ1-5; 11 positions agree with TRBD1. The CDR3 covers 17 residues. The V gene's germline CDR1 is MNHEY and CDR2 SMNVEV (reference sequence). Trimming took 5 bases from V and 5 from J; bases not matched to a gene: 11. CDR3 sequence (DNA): TGTGCCAGCAGTCGGGGACAGGGGGGATCGTTCGATCAGCCCCAGCATTTT. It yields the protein CASSRGQGGSFDQPQHF.